These 11 T cell receptor beta chains were sequenced from one sample in a study of cytomegalovirus exposure and HLA in healthy donors. In the PCR, 60 Vbeta and 13 Jbeta primers were used. Data came from immunoSEQ multiplex PCR; TCRdb stores just in-frame clones and leaves some out. Here the sample spans around 120,000 clones, around 81% being singletons. The sample taken for sequencing was PBMCs. The receptors stem from a woman aged 25 to 39 in good health and CMV-seronegative.

DNA for the CDR3: TGTGCCAGCAGACTAGCGGGAGGGAACAATGAGCAGTTCTTC. Its translation: CASRLAGGNNEQFF. The gene calls are TRBV27 and TRBJ2-1; the match to TRBD2 covers 13 bases. CDR3 size: 14 residues. CDR1 and CDR2 from the germline V gene are MNHEY and SMNVEV (reference sequence). After removal of 6 bases from V and 5 bases from J, the junction contained 1 base not matched to a gene.

This chain connects TRBV11-2 to TRBJ2-5; TRBD1 is a possible D gene (6 bases). The CDR3 is 14 residues long. Germline V lookup: CDR1 SGHAT, CDR2 FQNNGV. The V gene lost 0 bases and the J gene lost 5 bases, with 10 bases spanning the gap. The CDR3 here is CASSLDGRGETQYF. As DNA, the CDR3 is TGTGCCAGCAGCTTAGATGGCAGGGGTGAGACCCAGTACTTC.

V is TRBV6-6 and J is TRBJ2-7; 10 bases match TRBD2. The CDR3 contains 15 residues. Losses at the gene ends were 6 bases for V and 2 bases for J; bases not matched to a gene: 7. Germline CDR1 and CDR2: MNHNY and SVGAGI (reference sequence). In DNA form, the CDR3 reads TGTGCCAGCAGCAATGGACTAGCGGTGACCTACGAGCAGTACTTC. This sequence encodes CASSNGLAVTYEQYF.

This clone was counted a few times. This rearrangement joins TRBV4-3 to TRBJ1-1; weak D call: TRBD1 (5 bases). The CDR3 length is 16 residues. Germline CDR1 and CDR2: LGHNA and YSLEER. The germline V and J ends were trimmed by 2 bases and 0 bases, with 13 bases remaining between them. The CDR3 here is CASSQRWGGMNTEAFF. For the CDR3, the DNA is TGCGCCAGCAGCCAAAGGTGGGGCGGCATGAACACTGAAGCTTTCTTT.

The chain couples TRBV7-9 to TRBJ2-3; D remains unclear. CDR1 is SEHNR, CDR2 FQNEAQ, per germline (reference sequence). V lost 5 bases to trimming and J lost 5 bases, with 5 bases between them. The CDR3 sequence is 11 residues long. CDR3 region: CASSLLDTQYF. The DNA of the CDR3 is TGTGCCAGCAGCCTACTAGATACGCAGTATTTT.

This chain connects TRBV27 to TRBJ2-1, with a weak D call TRBD2 (5 bases). CDR1 is MNHEY and CDR2 is SMNVEV in the germline V gene (reference sequence). The germline V and J ends were trimmed by 4 bases and 5 bases, with 15 bases remaining between them. This CDR3 has 15 residues. This chain's CDR3 is CASSSLVATDNEQFF. CDR3 coding DNA: TGTGCCAGCAGTTCACTAGTCGCCACTGACAATGAGCAGTTCTTC.

This chain uses TRBV19 with TRBJ2-2; 8 nucleotides agree with TRBD1. This CDR3 contains 14 residues. Germline trimming cut 4 bases from V and 7 bases from J; bases unmatched to any gene: 5. The V gene's germline CDR1 is LNHDA and CDR2 SQIVND (reference sequence). CDR3 bases: TGTGCCAGTAGTAGTTCCGGGACAGGCGGGGAGCTGTTTTTT. It specifies CASSSSGTGGELFF.

This clone showed up just a few times. The chain carries TRBV7-9 and TRBJ1-3; D is undetermined. V lost 1 base and J 2 bases, leaving 9 bases between the germline ends. The CDR3 is 15 amino acids. The germline V gene has CDR1 SEHNR and CDR2 FQNEAQ (reference sequence). CDR3 DNA: TGTGCCAGCAGCTTAGAGACAAGGACTGGAAACACCATATATTTT. It encodes CASSLETRTGNTIYF.

Here the CDR3 DNA reads TGTGCCAGCAGCGTAGGAAGTCTAGCGGAGTTCTACAATGAGCAGTTCTTC. It encodes CASSVGSLAEFYNEQFF. The chain employs TRBV9 and TRBJ2-1, with TRBD2 matching 7 bases. This CDR3 has 17 residues. The ends lost 0 bases at V and 3 bases at J; junction bases unmatched: 9. The germline V gene encodes CDR1 SGDLS and CDR2 YYNGEE.

The chain is built from TRBV28 and TRBJ2-2; TRBD2 is a possible D gene (7 bases). This CDR3 region has 16 residues. Germline V CDR1 and CDR2: MDHEN, SYDVKM. V dropped 7 bases and J dropped 2 bases, with 17 bases sitting between them. The CDR3: CASNLIGGGNTGELFF. The CDR3 region has the DNA TGTGCCAGCAACTTAATAGGGGGGGGCAACACCGGGGAGCTGTTTTTT.

A remark on this clone: The same CDR3 arises from other DNA sequences in this sample as well. The chain is built from TRBV5-1 and TRBJ2-3, with D maybe TRBD1 (5 bases). This CDR3 is built from 13 residues. The germline gives CDR1 SGHRS, CDR2 YFSETQ. Trimming shortened V by 0 bases and J by 4 bases, and 6 bases separated the two germline ends. CDR3 DNA sequence: TGCGCCAGCAGCTTGGAAGGGGCAGATACGCAGTATTTT. Protein sequence: CASSLEGADTQYF.